The following is a TCR beta chain sequence with its context. This clone was observed once. Its antigen is currently not known. No base-level quality is on record; no much larger clone is a single base apart. The sample belongs to a study of blood T cell repertoires in COVID-19 (dated by TCRdb to 2020 to 2021). About the investigation overall: The collaborator samples originated in the United States, Italy and Spain and spanned the acute and convalescent phases of COVID-19. The material from the prospective study consisted of cDNA or gDNA derived from T cells, B-cell-depleted T cells, or PBMCs. Subjects who had been exposed to COVID-19, were actively infected with it, or had recovered from it provided the deeply sampled blood TCRbeta repertoires that made up the dataset. The repertoires were released in a freely available public database meant as a resource for research on the immune response to SARS-CoV-2. The samples were drawn from two sources: the first 160 participants of the ongoing ImmuneRACE study, and some 1,300 subjects contributed by 6 global collaborators. Sample metadata almost always included a de-identified subject ID, COVID-19 status, age in years and sex. Where available, HLA class I and class II types were taken from metadata supplied by the sample provider and were not determined by assay-based typing. Points the paper makes about the study in general: Clinical and demographic metadata were provided uncurated, with the amount varying by source and participant.

V gives up 0 bases and J gives up 12 bases, and the segment between their germline ends measures 24 bases. CDR1 and CDR2, per the germline V gene (reference sequence), are LGHDT and YNNKEL. The cysteine opens and the phenylalanine closes a CDR3 of 16 amino acids. The sequence is cut down to CDR3 DNA, 48 bases in frame from base 1. The immunoSEQ Assay, a bias-controlled multiplex PCR, was used to amplify TCRbeta CDR3 regions from genomic DNA. In the paper's pipeline: Nucleated cell counts per sample were estimated from amplification of reference gene primers within the assay. To quantify the absolute abundance of each unique TCRbeta CDR3 rearrangement, sequence reads were collapsed and filtered. For each sample, productive Simpson clonality was calculated as the square root of Simpson's diversity index over productive rearrangements. TCRdb took over this immuneACCESS table, retaining in-frame rearrangements with V and J assigned. Such tables are incomplete; in checked studies, under half of the missing clones stem from an unresolved V gene, and the remainder is unexplained. From that table come the V and J calls and clone size; the DNA was used to work out D and trimming. This sample gives about 100,000 clones in total; around four fifths of them show up just once. The leading ten clones occupy over 10% of the sample.

Collaborating institutions collected whole blood in K2EDTA tubes following their own protocols. Collaborator samples were shipped for TCRbeta analysis as frozen whole blood, isolated PBMCs, or DNA extracted from either sample type. The sequenced sample consisted of peripheral blood. The receptor was isolated from a man between 50 and 59 years old with active or convalescent COVID-19. The sequence links TRBV3-1 (or the pseudogene TRBV3-2) to TRBJ2-7; perhaps TRBD1 is the D gene, with 5 bases matching. DNA sequence: TGTGCCAGCAGCCAAGATCCCGGACAATCCCTACGAAGTCTGTACTTC. This translates into CASSQDPGQSLRSLYF.